The 26 T cell receptor beta chains reported below all come from one sample, sequenced in a study of cytomegalovirus exposure and HLA in healthy donors. The method was immunoSEQ multiplex PCR; TCRdb's version includes in-frame clones alone and lacks a portion of them. The sample comprises some 65,000 clones, about 94% of which are singletons, and approximately 4.5% rests with the top ten. Sequenced sample: PBMCs. The receptors were gathered from a young man in good health and CMV-seropositive.

CDR3 nucleotides: TGTGCCAGCAGCGGTAGGATTGGGACAGGGACCTACGAGCAGTACTTC. Residues: CASSGRIGTGTYEQYF. V gene TRBV14 combines with J gene TRBJ2-7; 9 bases are a match to TRBD1. The CDR3 length is 16 residues. Per the germline V gene, CDR1 is SGHDN and CDR2 is FVKESK. J gave up 2 bases and V 5 bases, and 10 bases lay outside the gene matches.

A single count supports this clone. The chain joins TRBV4-2 to TRBJ1-5; TRBD1 is a possible D gene (5 bases). CDR1 is LGHNA, CDR2 YNFKEQ, per germline. The CDR3 covers 15 residues. V gave up 4 bases and J gave up 4 bases, with 14 bases separating them. In DNA form, the CDR3 reads TGTGCCAGCAGCCTTACGACAGATTCTAATCAGCCCCAGCATTTT. It specifies CASSLTTDSNQPQHF.

This rearrangement joins TRBV19 to TRBJ1-2; possible D gene TRBD1, 6 bases. The CDR3 covers 14 residues. Trimming pared 6 bases from V and 1 base from J, leaving 12 bases between. Germline lookup yields CDR1 LNHDA and CDR2 SQIVND (reference sequence). CDR3 DNA sequence: TGTGCCAGTAGGCCGGGACAAGATAACTATGGCTACACCTTC. Protein sequence: CASRPGQDNYGYTF.

V and J are TRBV7-2 and TRBJ2-1; possibly TRBD1 for D (5 bases). This CDR3 has 16 residues. Germline V gene lookup returns CDR1 SGHTA and CDR2 FQGNSA. V gave up 1 base and J gave up 7 bases, with 17 bases separating them. The CDR3 DNA reads TGTGCCAGCAGCTTAGGTTCTGACAGTGGAAATAATGAGCAGTTCTTC. Protein product: CASSLGSDSGNNEQFF.

The chain combines TRBV9 with TRBJ2-3; TRBD2 matches at 11 bases. J lost 5 bases, V lost 0 bases, and 2 bases had no gene match. The CDR3 is 15 amino acids. Per the germline V gene, CDR1 is SGDLS and CDR2 is YYNGEE. The CDR3 bases are TGTGCCAGCAGCGTAGGGCTAGCGGGAGGAGATACGCAGTATTTT. Translated: CASSVGLAGGDTQYF.

The chain carries TRBV7-3 and TRBJ2-3, with D possibly TRBD2 on 5 matching bases. Germline V gene data show CDR1 as SGHTA and CDR2 as FQGTGA. V gave up 0 bases and J gave up 2 bases, with 9 bases separating them. The CDR3 contains 15 residues. DNA of the CDR3: TGTGCCAGCAGCTTAACCGGGAACCCCACAGATACGCAGTATTTT. It specifies CASSLTGNPTDTQYF.

As regards this clone: The same CDR3 also results from other DNA sequences found in this sample. The chain employs TRBV19 and TRBJ2-7, with TRBD2 matching 8 bases. The CDR3 extends over 15 amino acids. V shed 10 bases and J 2 bases; nucleotides not matched to a gene: 13. CDR1 and CDR2 (germline): LNHDA, SQIVND (reference sequence). CDR3 sequence (DNA): TGTGCCACCAACCCGGGATTAGCGGGACCCTACGAGCAGTACTTC. Amino acid sequence: CATNPGLAGPYEQYF.

V and J are TRBV6-5 and TRBJ1-2; 8 bases match TRBD1. The germline V gene encodes CDR1 MNHEY and CDR2 SVGAGI. The CDR3 consists of 15 residues. The junction had 11 bases not matched to a gene; V was cut back by 5 bases and J by 6 bases. The CDR3 region is CASSPSIQGVDGYTF. In DNA, the CDR3 is TGTGCCAGCAGTCCTTCGATACAGGGGGTGGATGGCTACACCTTC.

The chain carries TRBV30 and TRBJ1-1; D not resolved. The CDR3 runs 13 residues. Germline lookup yields CDR1 GTSNPN and CDR2 SVGIG (reference sequence). V shed 4 bases and J shed 4 bases, with 13 bases lying between them. CDR3 loop: CAWNGVIGTEAFF. The DNA for the CDR3 is TGTGCCTGGAACGGGGTGATCGGCACTGAAGCTTTCTTT.

The rearrangement joins TRBV6-5 to TRBJ2-1, with 7 nucleotides matching TRBD1. The CDR3 spans 15 residues. Germline V lookup: CDR1 MNHEY, CDR2 SVGAGI. Germline trimming cut 2 bases from V and 8 bases from J; bases unmatched to any gene: 9. The CDR3 nucleotides read TGTGCCAGCAGTTACGACAGGGTTACCGTCCATGAGCAGTTCTTC. Translation gives CASSYDRVTVHEQFF.

The chain combines TRBV19 with TRBJ1-2, with D perhaps matching TRBD1 (5 bases). Germline-derived CDR1 and CDR2 are LNHDA and SQIVND (reference sequence). Trimming removed 8 bases from V and 5 bases from J, with 12 bases in between. CDR3 length: 12 amino acids. The CDR3 nucleotides read TGTGCCAGTCGGACAACCGATTATGGCTACACCTTC. Its translation: CASRTTDYGYTF.

Turning to this clone: This CDR3 is also generated by other DNA sequences in the sample. The chain is built from TRBV7-9 and TRBJ1-4, with 11 bases that match TRBD1. The CDR3 totals 14 residues. Losses at the gene ends were 5 bases for V and 8 bases for J; bases not matched to a gene: 4. The germline V gene has CDR1 SEHNR and CDR2 FQNEAQ (reference sequence). Here the CDR3 DNA reads TGTGCCAGCAGCCCGGGACAGGGGGACGAAAAACTGTTTTTT. Amino acid sequence: CASSPGQGDEKLFF.

V usage is TRBV20-1 and J usage is TRBJ2-2; D call uncertain. The V and J ends lost 5 bases and 8 bases respectively, with 9 bases between them. The CDR3 runs to 11 residues. Germline CDR1 reads DFQATT; CDR2 reads SNEGSKA (reference sequence). CDR3 DNA: TGCAGTGCTGTAACCAGTGGGGAGCTGTTTTTT. It translates to CSAVTSGELFF.

V gene TRBV5-1 combines with J gene TRBJ2-1; 11 nucleotides align to TRBD1. CDR3 length equals 14 residues. V lost 4 bases and J lost 4; bases outside the gene matches: 1. CDR1 is SGHRS, CDR2 YFSETQ, per germline. The CDR3 nucleotides are TGCGCCAGCAGCAGGGACAGGGGGTACAATGAGCAGTTCTTC. Encoded protein: CASSRDRGYNEQFF.

The chain links TRBV11-3 to TRBJ2-7; D unresolved. V was clipped by 4 bases and J by 3 bases, with 10 bases between them. The CDR3 spans 13 residues. Germline lookup yields CDR1 SGHNT and CDR2 YENEEA. The CDR3 loop reads CASSSQQHYEQYF. The CDR3 DNA is TGTGCCAGCAGCTCACAGCAACACTACGAGCAGTACTTC.

The chain recombines TRBV19 with TRBJ2-4, with a weak D call TRBD1 (5 bases). The CDR3 sequence is 21 residues long. V was clipped by 2 bases and J by 0 bases, with 26 bases between them. CDR1 is LNHDA, CDR2 SQIVND, per germline (reference sequence). This chain's CDR3 is CASSIQGFGPQDRVAKNIQYF. CDR3 sequence (DNA): TGTGCCAGTAGTATACAGGGATTTGGGCCCCAAGATAGGGTAGCCAAAAACATTCAGTACTTC.

The rearrangement uses TRBV7-2 and TRBJ2-5; 7 nucleotides agree with TRBD1. Trimming took 2 bases from V and 4 from J; bases not matched to a gene: 13. The CDR3 extends over 17 amino acids. The germline gives CDR1 SGHTA, CDR2 FQGNSA. The CDR3 bases are TGTGCCAGCAGCTTACCCAGGGGGTTTGATTTGGGAGAGACCCAGTACTTC. Protein: CASSLPRGFDLGETQYF.

The chain has TRBV19 and TRBJ1-5; D is possibly TRBD1 (5 bases). The germline V gene encodes CDR1 LNHDA and CDR2 SQIVND (reference sequence). Trimming left V 1 base short and J 11 bases short, with 12 bases between. The CDR3 contains 13 residues. The CDR3 nucleotides are TGTGCCAGTAGTATAGTGAGCGGGGGGTCCCAGCATTTT. Translated: CASSIVSGGSQHF.

This CDR3 is CASSYLLQGSYEQYF. The CDR3 region has the DNA TGTGCCAGCAGTTACCTCCTGCAGGGGTCCTACGAGCAGTACTTC. The rearrangement uses TRBV6-5 and TRBJ2-7, with TRBD1 as a possible D gene (6 bases). The CDR3 runs 15 residues. Trimming removed 2 bases at V and 1 base at J, with 12 bases between. In germline, CDR1 is MNHEY, CDR2 SVGAGI.

The rearrangement joins TRBV4-1 to TRBJ1-5; maybe TRBD1 (5 bases). Germline lookup yields CDR1 MGHRA and CDR2 YSYEKL. The CDR3 totals 14 residues. Trimming removed 5 bases from V and 4 bases from J, with 12 bases in between. The CDR3 bases are TGCGCCAGCAGCTCCCGACAGCAGAATCAGCCCCAGCATTTT. Translation: CASSSRQQNQPQHF.

CDR3 protein: CASSLELDSYNEQFF. The CDR3 region has the DNA TGCGCCAGCAGCTTGGAACTCGACTCCTACAATGAGCAGTTCTTC. The V and J genes are TRBV5-1 and TRBJ2-1; unclear D gene. Trimming cost V 0 bases and J 0 bases, with 7 bases left between them. The CDR3 extends over 15 amino acids. Germline V gene sequence: CDR1 SGHRS, CDR2 YFSETQ.

V gene TRBV14 combines with J gene TRBJ2-7; 11 positions agree with TRBD2. The CDR3 extends over 15 amino acids. In germline, CDR1 is SGHDN, CDR2 FVKESK. The J segment lost 3 bases and the V segment lost 1 base, leaving 2 bases of the junction unmatched. DNA for the CDR3: TGTGCCAGCAGCCAAGGACTAGCGGGACTCTACGAGCAGTACTTC. It translates to CASSQGLAGLYEQYF.

The rearrangement uses TRBV29-1 and TRBJ1-3; 7 bases align to TRBD1. The germline CDR1 and CDR2 sequences are SQVTM and ANQGSEA. The CDR3 is 14 amino acids. V gave up 8 bases and J gave up 4 bases; unmatched junction bases: 11. The CDR3, as DNA: TGCAGCTTCACCCGGGACAGCATAGGAAACACCATATATTTT. It encodes CSFTRDSIGNTIYF.

The rearrangement uses TRBV19 and TRBJ1-1; D unclear. Per germline, CDR1 LNHDA and CDR2 SQIVND (reference sequence). Trimming took 3 bases from V and 1 from J, leaving 9 bases between them. The CDR3 length is 14 residues. For the CDR3, the DNA is TGTGCCAGTAGTATCAACTACTGGAACACTGAAGCTTTCTTT. As protein: CASSINYWNTEAFF.

The rearrangement uses TRBV6-5 and TRBJ2-5; a weak D match, TRBD1 (8 bases). Trimming cost V 4 bases and J 5 bases, with 17 bases left between them. The CDR3 is made up of 15 amino acids. CDR1 is MNHEY, CDR2 SVGAGI, per germline. CDR3 region: CASSSAHRGGETQYF. The CDR3 DNA is TGTGCCAGCAGTTCGGCCCACAGGGGGGGGGAGACCCAGTACTTC.

This sequence joins TRBV28 and TRBJ2-7, with 7 bases that match TRBD2. J gave up 4 bases and V 3 bases, and 12 bases lay outside the gene matches. This CDR3 is built from 16 residues. Germline CDR1 reads MDHEN; CDR2 reads SYDVKM. This CDR3 reads CASSFLSWTGGYEQYF. For the CDR3, the DNA is TGTGCCAGCAGTTTTTTGTCGTGGACGGGAGGTTACGAGCAGTACTTC.